The entry that follows covers one T cell receptor (beta chain) sequence. The data derive from a study of blood T cell repertoires in COVID-19. How the authors handled the data: Reference gene primers were amplified, and this amplification served to estimate nucleated cell counts. Clones were read by immunoSEQ multiplex PCR, and TCRdb kept only the in-frame ones, dropping some. That table is the source of V, J and clone size, and D and trimming were worked out from the DNA. The sample consists of approximately 190,000 clones, roughly four fifths of them appearing once. CDR3 length: 16 residues. Looked up from germline, CDR1 is LGHNA and CDR2 is YNFKEQ. J gave up 7 bases and V 0 bases, and 8 bases lay outside the gene matches.

This receptor was taken from a woman aged 25 to 39 with acute or convalescent COVID-19. The rearrangement uses TRBV4-2 and TRBJ2-1; 8 nucleotides agree with TRBD1. Input material: peripheral blood. The CDR3, as DNA: TGTGCCAGCAGCCAAGATCTCACAGGGGGACGAAATGAGCAGTTCTTC. The encoded protein is CASSQDLTGGRNEQFF.